The 8 T cell receptor beta chains below were found in one sample sequenced in a study of beta chain features in type 1 diabetes. Study-wide findings and caveats: Among patients with Type 1 diabetes, TCRB CDR3s were moderately but significantly shorter in every one of the four CD4+ subsets.

Sequenced material consisted of expressed TCRB transcripts (all of the isolated RNA was reverse transcribed). The protocol was immunoSEQ multiplex PCR, while the TCRdb copy is restricted to in-frame clones and leaves out a portion. Of a few hundred thousand clones in the sample, roughly a tenth are singletons; the top ten hold around 0.66%. No antigen has been assigned to these receptors. What was sequenced was central memory CD4+ T cells from blood. The source is a young man with type 1 diabetes.

The chain uses TRBV2 and TRBJ1-4, with 9 bases aligning to TRBD1. The CDR3 loop spans 14 amino acids. After removal of 3 bases from V and 7 bases from J, the junction contained 3 bases not matched to a gene. The germline gives CDR1 SNHLY, CDR2 FYNNEI. CDR3 sequence (DNA): TGTGCCAGCAGTGACAGGACAGGGGTTGAAAAACTGTTTTTT. This encodes CASSDRTGVEKLFF.

This clone appeared many times. The chain carries TRBV7-2 and TRBJ2-7, with 8 bases matching TRBD1. Germline-derived CDR1 and CDR2 are SGHTA and FQGNSA. J lost 2 bases, V lost 1 base, and 4 bases had no gene match. The CDR3 extends over 15 amino acids. In DNA form, the CDR3 reads TGTGCCAGCAGCTTAGGGGGACAGGACACCTACGAGCAGTACTTC. It specifies CASSLGGQDTYEQYF.

This clone was observed many times. This rearrangement joins TRBV7-2 to TRBJ2-1; the D gene is possibly TRBD2 (5 bases). Trimming stripped 5 bases from V and 8 bases from J, with 16 bases between. The CDR3 has 14 residues. Germline CDR1 reads SGHTA; CDR2 reads FQGNSA. For the CDR3, the DNA is TGTGCCAGCAGCCAGACGTACCGGGGAGATGAGCAGTTCTTC. Encoded protein: CASSQTYRGDEQFF.

In its sample, this clone was seen a few times. The gene calls are TRBV7-2 and TRBJ1-2; no reliable D call. Trimming stripped 5 bases from V and 1 base from J, with 14 bases between. The CDR3 spans 15 residues. From germline, CDR1 is SGHTA and CDR2 FQGNSA. This CDR3 is CASSQEGGVNYGYTF. CDR3 sequence (DNA): TGTGCCAGCAGCCAAGAGGGCGGGGTTAACTATGGCTACACCTTC.

This clone has more than one count but fewer than ten. The genes are TRBV4-2 and TRBJ2-3; D assignment may be TRBD1 or TRBD2 (7 bases each). The CDR3 has 16 residues. Germline V CDR1 and CDR2: LGHNA, YNFKEQ. Trimming removed 1 base from V and 7 bases from J, with 18 bases in between. Here the CDR3 DNA reads TGTGCCAGCAGCCAAGCAGGGGGAGGGAACCAAAATACGCAGTATTTT. Its translation is CASSQAGGGNQNTQYF.

The chain uses TRBV10-3 and TRBJ2-3, with D maybe TRBD1 (6 bases). Germline V gene data show CDR1 as ENHRY and CDR2 as SYGVKD. CDR3 length: 15 residues. V was trimmed by 7 bases and J by 1 base, leaving 15 bases between them. In DNA, the CDR3 is TGTGCCATCAAGAATACAGGGATGGGCACAGATACGCAGTATTTT. The encoded protein is CAIKNTGMGTDTQYF.

In its sample, this clone was seen many times. This sequence joins TRBV13 and TRBJ2-7, with 10 bases fitting TRBD2. V was pared by 4 bases and J by 0 bases, with 12 bases of the junction left unmatched. The CDR3 runs 18 residues. Germline V lookup: CDR1 PRHDT, CDR2 FYEKMQ (reference sequence). The CDR3 coding sequence is TGTGCCAGCAGCTCAACACTGCTTGGACTAGCGGACTCCTACGAGCAGTACTTC. Amino acids: CASSSTLLGLADSYEQYF.

This clone occurred a few times. This rearrangement joins TRBV7-3 to TRBJ1-1, with 7 bases matching TRBD1. With 8 bases clipped from V and 2 bases from J, the junction kept 5 bases outside the gene matches. The CDR3 contains 13 residues. Germline-derived CDR1 and CDR2 are SGHTA and FQGTGA. The CDR3, as DNA: TGTGCCAGCGGAGCAGGGGGAAACACTGAAGCTTTCTTT. This encodes CASGAGGNTEAFF.